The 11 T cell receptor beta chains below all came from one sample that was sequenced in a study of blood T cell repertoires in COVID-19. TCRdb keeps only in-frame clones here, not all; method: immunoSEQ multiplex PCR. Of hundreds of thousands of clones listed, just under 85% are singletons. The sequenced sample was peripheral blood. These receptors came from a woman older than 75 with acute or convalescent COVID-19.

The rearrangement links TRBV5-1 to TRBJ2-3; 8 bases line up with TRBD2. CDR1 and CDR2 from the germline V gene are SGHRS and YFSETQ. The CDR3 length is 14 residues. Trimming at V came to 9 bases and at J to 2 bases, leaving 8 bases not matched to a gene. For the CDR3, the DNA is TGCGCCACCGCCGGACTAGCCTCCACAGATACGCAGTATTTT. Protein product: CATAGLASTDTQYF.

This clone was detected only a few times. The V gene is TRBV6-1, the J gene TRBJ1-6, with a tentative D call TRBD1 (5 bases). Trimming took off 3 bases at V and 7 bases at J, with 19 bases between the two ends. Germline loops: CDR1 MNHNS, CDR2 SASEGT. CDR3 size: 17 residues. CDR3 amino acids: CASSDNRPRAVNSPLHF. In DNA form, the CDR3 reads TGTGCCAGCAGTGACAACAGGCCCCGCGCGGTCAATTCACCCCTCCACTTT.

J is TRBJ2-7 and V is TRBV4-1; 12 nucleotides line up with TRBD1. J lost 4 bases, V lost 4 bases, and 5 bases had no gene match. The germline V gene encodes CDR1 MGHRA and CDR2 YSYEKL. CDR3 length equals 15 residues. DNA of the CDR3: TGCGCCAGCAGCCCCCGGGACAGGGGGCCGTACGAGCAGTACTTC. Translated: CASSPRDRGPYEQYF.

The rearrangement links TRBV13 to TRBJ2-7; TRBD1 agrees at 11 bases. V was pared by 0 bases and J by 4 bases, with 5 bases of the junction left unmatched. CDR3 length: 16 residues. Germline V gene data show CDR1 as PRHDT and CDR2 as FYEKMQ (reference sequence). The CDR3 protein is CASSLGGQGGAYEQYF. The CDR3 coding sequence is TGTGCCAGCAGCTTAGGGGGACAGGGGGGAGCGTACGAGCAGTACTTC.

CDR3 in amino acids: CASSDAGRYEQYF. The CDR3 nucleotides read TGTGCCAGCAGTGACGCAGGCCGCTACGAGCAGTACTTC. The J gene is TRBJ2-7, the V gene TRBV25-1; no definite D call. CDR3 length equals 13 residues. Germline loops: CDR1 MGHDK, CDR2 SYGVNS. Between the trimmed V and J ends, which lost 3 bases and 3 bases, there was a span of 9 bases.

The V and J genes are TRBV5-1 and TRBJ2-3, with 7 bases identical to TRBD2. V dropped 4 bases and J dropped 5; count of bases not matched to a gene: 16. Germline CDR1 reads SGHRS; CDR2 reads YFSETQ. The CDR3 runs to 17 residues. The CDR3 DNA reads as TGCGCCAGCAGCGCCACCCTCGGGGGGACCTCGGGAGATACGCAGTATTTT. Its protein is CASSATLGGTSGDTQYF.

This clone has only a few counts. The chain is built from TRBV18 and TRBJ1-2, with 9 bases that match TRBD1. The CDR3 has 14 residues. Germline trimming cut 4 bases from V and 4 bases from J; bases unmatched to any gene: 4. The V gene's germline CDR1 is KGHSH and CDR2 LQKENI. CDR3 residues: CASSRPTGGYGYTF. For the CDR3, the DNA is TGTGCCAGCTCACGACCGACAGGGGGCTATGGCTACACCTTC.

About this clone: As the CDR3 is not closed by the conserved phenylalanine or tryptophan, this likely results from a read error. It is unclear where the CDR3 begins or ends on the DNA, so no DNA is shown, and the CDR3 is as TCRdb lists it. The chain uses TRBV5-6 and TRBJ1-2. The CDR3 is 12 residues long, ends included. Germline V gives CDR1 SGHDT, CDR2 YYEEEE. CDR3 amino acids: CASSLFAAEFFL.

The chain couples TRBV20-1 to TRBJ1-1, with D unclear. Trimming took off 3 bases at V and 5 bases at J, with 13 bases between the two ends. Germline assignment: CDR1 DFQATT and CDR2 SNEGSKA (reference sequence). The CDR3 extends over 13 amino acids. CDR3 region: CSASLGGWTEAFF. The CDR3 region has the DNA TGCAGTGCTAGTTTAGGAGGGTGGACTGAAGCTTTCTTT.

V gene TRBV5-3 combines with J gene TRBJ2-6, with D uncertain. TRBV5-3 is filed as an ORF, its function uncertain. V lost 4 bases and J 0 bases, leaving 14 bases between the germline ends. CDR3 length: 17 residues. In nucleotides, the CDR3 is TGTGCCAGAAGCCCCACCCCACCCAGCTCTGGGGCCAACGTCCTGACTTTC. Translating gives CARSPTPPSSGANVLTF.

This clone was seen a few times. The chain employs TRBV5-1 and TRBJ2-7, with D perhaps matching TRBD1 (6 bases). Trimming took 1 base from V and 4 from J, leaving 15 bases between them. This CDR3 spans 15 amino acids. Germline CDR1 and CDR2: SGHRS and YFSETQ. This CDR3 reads CASSLTSGVKYEQYF. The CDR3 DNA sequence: TGCGCCAGCAGCTTGACTTCAGGGGTGAAATACGAGCAGTACTTC.